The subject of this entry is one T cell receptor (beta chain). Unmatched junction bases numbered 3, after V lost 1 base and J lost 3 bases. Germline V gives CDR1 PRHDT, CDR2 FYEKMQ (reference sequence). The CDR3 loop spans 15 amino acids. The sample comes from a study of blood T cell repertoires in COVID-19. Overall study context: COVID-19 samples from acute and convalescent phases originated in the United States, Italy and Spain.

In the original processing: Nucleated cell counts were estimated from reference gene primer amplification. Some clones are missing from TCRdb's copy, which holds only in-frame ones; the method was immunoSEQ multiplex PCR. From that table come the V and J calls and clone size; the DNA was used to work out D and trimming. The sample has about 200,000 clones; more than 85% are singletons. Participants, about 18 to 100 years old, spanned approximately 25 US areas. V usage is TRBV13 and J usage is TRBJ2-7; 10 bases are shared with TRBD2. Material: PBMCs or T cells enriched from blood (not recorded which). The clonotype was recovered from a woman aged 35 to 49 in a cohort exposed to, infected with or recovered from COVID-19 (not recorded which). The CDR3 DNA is TGTGCCAGCAGCTTAGAGGCTAGCGGGAGCTACGAGCAGTACTTC. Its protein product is CASSLEASGSYEQYF. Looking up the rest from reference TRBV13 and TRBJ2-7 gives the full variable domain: AAGVIQSPRHLIKEKRETATLKCYPIPRHDTVYWYQQGPGQDPQFLISFYEKMQSDKGSIPDRFSAQQFSDYHSELNMSSLELGDSALYFCASSLEASGSYEQYFGPGTRLTVT.